The 11 T cell receptor beta chains below all came from one sample that was sequenced in a study of T cell changes during pregnancy in multiple sclerosis. Some clones are missing from TCRdb's copy, which holds only in-frame ones; the method was immunoSEQ multiplex PCR. The sample lists 100,000 or so clones; over 85% were seen once. Specimen: peripheral blood, collected after pregnancy. The receptors stem from a female donor in good health, enrolled as a control in a pregnancy study.

The rearrangement links TRBV5-1 to TRBJ2-3, with a weak D call TRBD1 (5 bases). The CDR3 totals 15 residues. Trimming shortened V by 0 bases and J by 7 bases, and 15 bases separated the two germline ends. Germline V CDR1 and CDR2: SGHRS, YFSETQ. CDR3 nucleotide sequence: TGCGCCAGCAGCTTGGCTCTGGGGCAGCTGAATACGCAGTATTTT. It yields the protein CASSLALGQLNTQYF.

The chain recombines TRBV7-6 with TRBJ1-3, with 7 positions matching TRBD1. The CDR3 totals 16 residues. V dropped 5 bases and J dropped 2; count of bases not matched to a gene: 9. CDR1 is SGHVS, CDR2 FNYEAQ, per germline. The CDR3 spells CASSLMGRGTGNTIYF. CDR3 DNA: TGTGCCAGCAGCCTGATGGGCAGGGGGACTGGAAACACCATATATTTT. Full variable domain (rest looked up from reference TRBV7-6 and TRBJ1-3): GAGVSQSPRYKVTKRGQDVALRCDPISGHVSLYWYRQALGQGPEFLTYFNYEAQQDKSGLPNDRFSAERPEGSISTLTIQRTEQRDSAMYRCASSLMGRGTGNTIYFGEGSWLTVV.

This clone is medium-sized. V usage is TRBV7-9 and J usage is TRBJ2-7, with D possibly being TRBD1 (5 bases). CDR1 and CDR2 (germline): SEHNR, FQNEAQ (reference sequence). Trimming pared 5 bases from V and 5 bases from J, leaving 16 bases between. The CDR3 is made up of 14 amino acids. The chain's CDR3 is CASSPGWPGDEQYF. CDR3 nucleotides: TGTGCCAGCAGCCCAGGGTGGCCGGGCGACGAGCAGTACTTC.

The gene calls are TRBV18 and TRBJ2-1, with 7 bases fitting TRBD2. The germline V gene encodes CDR1 KGHSH and CDR2 LQKENI. J lost 1 base, V lost 5 bases, and 14 bases had no gene match. This CDR3 spans 18 amino acids. CDR3 DNA: TGTGCCAGCTCAACCGACGGACCGAGGGACTATTCCTACAATGAGCAGTTCTTC. Translating gives CASSTDGPRDYSYNEQFF.

The chain is built from TRBV9 and TRBJ2-1; 11 bases map to TRBD2. CDR1 and CDR2 from the germline V gene are SGDLS and YYNGEE. With V trimmed by 0 bases and J by 0 bases, 8 bases remained unmatched. CDR3 length: 19 amino acids. CDR3 DNA: TGTGCCAGCAGCGTAGCGGCTAGCGGGAGGCTTTTCTCCTACAATGAGCAGTTCTTC. This translates into CASSVAASGRLFSYNEQFF.

J is TRBJ2-7 and V is TRBV4-1; D not resolved. Germline-derived CDR1 and CDR2 are MGHRA and YSYEKL. This CDR3 has 13 residues. Trimming removed 0 bases at V and 5 bases at J, with 8 bases between. CDR3 in DNA: TGCGCCAGCAGCCAAGAACAGATCAACGAGCAGTACTTC. Protein: CASSQEQINEQYF.

J is TRBJ1-3 and V is TRBV15, with D unclear. Trimming took 0 bases from V and 4 from J, leaving 10 bases between them. The CDR3 consists of 15 residues. CDR1 and CDR2 (germline): LNHNV, YYDKDF (reference sequence). The DNA for the CDR3 is TGTGCCACCAGCAGAGATAGGCACAGCGGAAACACCATATATTTT. This encodes CATSRDRHSGNTIYF.

This chain links TRBV6-6 with TRBJ1-1; the match to TRBD1 covers 7 bases. Germline assignment: CDR1 MNHNY and CDR2 SVGAGI (reference sequence). This CDR3 is built from 15 residues. Trimming cost V 6 bases and J 10 bases; bases outside gene matches: 17. The CDR3 DNA is TGTGCCAGCAGGGAATCCGGGACAGAAATTCGAGGAGCTTTCTTT. This gives the protein CASRESGTEIRGAFF.

The chain employs TRBV14 and TRBJ2-2; D is perhaps TRBD1 (6 bases). With 1 base removed from V and 8 bases from J, the gap between germline ends came to 17 bases. The CDR3 length is 16 residues. Germline V CDR1 and CDR2: SGHDN, FVKESK. The chain's CDR3 is CASSQARTGYRGELFF. CDR3 DNA sequence: TGTGCCAGCAGCCAAGCTCGTACAGGGTATCGGGGGGAGCTGTTTTTT.

The J gene is TRBJ2-5, the V gene TRBV2; 12 positions agree with TRBD1. Per germline, CDR1 SNHLY and CDR2 FYNNEI. The CDR3 loop spans 14 amino acids. Germline trimming cut 8 bases from V and 4 bases from J; bases unmatched to any gene: 5. The CDR3 protein is CASRDRGHGETQYF. CDR3 nucleotides: TGTGCCAGCCGGGACAGGGGGCATGGAGAGACCCAGTACTTC.

The rearrangement joins TRBV5-6 to TRBJ1-6; D is ambiguous. The CDR3 loop spans 17 amino acids. Trimming stripped 1 base from V and 0 bases from J, with 11 bases between. Germline CDR1 and CDR2: SGHDT and YYEEEE. CDR3 sequence: CASSLRLPSSYNSPLHF. Written as DNA, the CDR3 is TGTGCCAGCAGCTTGCGACTTCCGAGCTCCTATAATTCACCCCTCCACTTT. The full variable domain, its missing parts supplied by reference TRBV5-6 and TRBJ1-6, is DAGVTQSPTHLIKTRGQQVTLRCSPKSGHDTVSWYQQALGQGPQFIFQYYEEEERQRGNFPDRFSGHQFPNYSSELNVNALLLGDSALYLCASSLRLPSSYNSPLHFGNGTRLTVT.